Following are 14 T cell receptor beta chains from one sample sequenced in a study of T cell responses to AZD1222 COVID-19 vaccine (dated by TCRdb to the early 2020s). Library preparation employed the immunoSEQ multiplex PCR assay. TCRdb provides this immuneACCESS table in a form limited to in-frame rearrangements. Some clones are lacking; in checked studies, under half of them reflect an unresolved V gene, and why the rest are absent is not known. The sample data list approximately 89,000 clones, and roughly 88% of these were observed just once. About 2.8% of the sample goes to the ten largest clones. The time point tag for this specimen amounts to: baseline before first vaccination. Material: peripheral blood, obtained on day 0 of AZD1222 vaccination. The source is an adult in good health.

The V call is TRBV27, the J call TRBJ1-2; no definite D call. Trimming took off 5 bases at V and 6 bases at J, with 13 bases between the two ends. The CDR3 is 13 amino acids. Germline V CDR1 and CDR2: MNHEY, SMNVEV (reference sequence). The DNA of the CDR3 is TGTGCCAGCAGTCTGGACGCGAGCCATGGCTACACCTTC. Amino acids: CASSLDASHGYTF.

The chain is built from TRBV19 and TRBJ1-4; D is ambiguous. The CDR3 spans 15 residues. Germline V gene data show CDR1 as LNHDA and CDR2 as SQIVND (reference sequence). Trimming pared 7 bases from V and 0 bases from J, leaving 12 bases between. The CDR3 loop is CASNNGLATNEKLFF. CDR3 DNA: TGTGCCAGTAATAACGGCCTAGCAACTAATGAAAAACTGTTTTTT.

The rearrangement links TRBV2 to TRBJ2-2; TRBD2 agrees at 7 bases. This CDR3 is 15 amino acids long. Germline CDR1 reads SNHLY; CDR2 reads FYNNEI. Germline trimming cut 7 bases from V and 4 bases from J; bases unmatched to any gene: 9. The CDR3: CASKGRGPSTGELFF. The CDR3 DNA sequence: TGTGCCAGCAAGGGGAGGGGCCCGAGCACCGGGGAGCTGTTTTTT.

The sample holds a few counts of this clone. The CDR3 reads CTSSLLGHEQYF. The DNA for the CDR3 is TGCACCAGCAGCCTCCTTGGACATGAGCAGTACTTC. This rearrangement joins TRBV1 to TRBJ2-7; the table's D gene call, TRBD1, was not cross checked with the DNA. TRBV1 is flagged as a pseudogene. CDR3 length: 12 residues.

V is TRBV18 and J is TRBJ1-1, with TRBD1 as a possible D gene (6 bases). The germline V gene encodes CDR1 KGHSH and CDR2 LQKENI. This CDR3 region has 13 residues. V was pared by 5 bases and J by 3 bases, with 10 bases between. Here the CDR3 reads CASSGRGDTEAFF. The DNA of the CDR3 is TGTGCCAGCTCAGGAAGGGGGGACACTGAAGCTTTCTTT.

The chain joins TRBV9 to TRBJ2-3; D remains ambiguous. The V gene's germline CDR1 is SGDLS and CDR2 YYNGEE. Trimming removed 0 bases from V and 7 bases from J, with 9 bases in between. The CDR3 extends over 13 amino acids. The CDR3, as DNA: TGTGCCAGCAGCGTAGAAACTGCTAATACGCAGTATTTT. Its protein product is CASSVETANTQYF.

The chain couples TRBV7-2 to TRBJ2-7, with D possibly being TRBD2 (6 bases). V lost 0 bases and J lost 5, with 17 bases in between. Germline V gene lookup returns CDR1 SGHTA and CDR2 FQGNSA. This CDR3 has 16 residues. The CDR3 sequence: CASSLAGGGGFNEQYF. Here the CDR3 DNA reads TGTGCCAGCAGCTTAGCGGGGGGTGGAGGGTTCAACGAGCAGTACTTC.

The chain joins TRBV18 to TRBJ1-4; D call uncertain. V lost 3 bases to trimming and J lost 2 bases, with 7 bases between them. This CDR3 has 14 residues. CDR1 is KGHSH, CDR2 LQKENI, per germline. CDR3 residues: CASSPTGTNEKLFF. The CDR3 nucleotides are TGTGCCAGCTCACCGACGGGGACTAATGAAAAACTGTTTTTT. The full variable domain, with the rest looked up from reference TRBV18 and TRBJ1-4, is NAGVMQNPRHLVRRRGQEARLRCSPMKGHSHVYWYRQLPEEGLKFMVYLQKENIIDESGMPKERFSAEFPKEGPSILRIQQVVRGDSAAYFCASSPTGTNEKLFFGSGTQLSVL.

Notes on this clone: Since the CDR3 does not end with the conserved phenylalanine or tryptophan, this likely comes from a read error. Because the CDR3's place on the DNA is in doubt, the DNA is left out and the CDR3 is given as listed by TCRdb. This chain uses TRBV12-5 with TRBJ2-7. The CDR3 spans 9 amino acids, including both terminal residues. Germline lookup yields CDR1 LGHNT and CDR2 FRNRAP. The CDR3 is CASDRGRSL.

This sequence joins TRBV10-3 and TRBJ2-7; D may be TRBD2 (5 bases). CDR3 length: 14 residues. CDR1 is ENHRY and CDR2 is SYGVKD in the germline V gene. Trimming took off 6 bases at V and 3 bases at J, with 15 bases between the two ends. CDR3: CAISLSAGNYEQYF. In nucleotides, the CDR3 is TGTGCCATCAGCCTTAGCGCCGGAAACTACGAGCAGTACTTC.

V and J are TRBV6-4 and TRBJ1-1, with no clear D. This CDR3 contains 13 residues. Trimming left V 4 bases short and J 4 bases short, with 10 bases between. The germline gives CDR1 MRHNA, CDR2 SNTAGT. The CDR3 is CASSVTWSTEAFF. CDR3 nucleotide sequence: TGTGCCAGCAGTGTGACGTGGAGCACTGAAGCTTTCTTT.

The chain combines TRBV7-9 with TRBJ2-1; TRBD2 might be the D (5 bases). Germline values: CDR1 SEHNR, CDR2 FQNEAQ (reference sequence). Trimming stripped 1 base from V and 9 bases from J, with 19 bases between. The CDR3 is 16 residues long. The CDR3 loop is CASSLGIGPQAVEQFF. The CDR3 nucleotides read TGTGCCAGCAGCTTAGGTATAGGTCCTCAAGCGGTTGAGCAGTTCTTC. Supplemented by reference TRBV7-9 and TRBJ2-1, the full variable domain reads DTGVSQNPRHKITKRGQNVTFRCDPISEHNRLYWYRQTLGQGPEFLTYFQNEAQLEKSRLLSDRFSAERPKGSFSTLEIQRTEQGDSAMYLCASSLGIGPQAVEQFFGPGTRLTVL.

The CDR3 sequence is CASSSNSGTGGSEQYF. The CDR3 nucleotides read TGTGCCAGCTCATCAAACTCCGGGACAGGGGGCTCCGAGCAGTACTTC. This chain links TRBV18 with TRBJ2-7; TRBD1 agrees at 12 bases. Per germline, CDR1 KGHSH and CDR2 LQKENI. V dropped 5 bases and J dropped 6; count of bases not matched to a gene: 11. This CDR3 comprises 16 residues.

The chain joins TRBV6-5 to TRBJ2-7, with 9 bases aligning to TRBD1. CDR3 length: 13 amino acids. V dropped 6 bases and J dropped 5; count of bases not matched to a gene: 5. CDR1 and CDR2 (germline): MNHEY, SVGAGI. The CDR3, as DNA: TGTGCCAGCAGCAGGACAGGGGCGCACGAGCAGTACTTC. Its protein is CASSRTGAHEQYF.